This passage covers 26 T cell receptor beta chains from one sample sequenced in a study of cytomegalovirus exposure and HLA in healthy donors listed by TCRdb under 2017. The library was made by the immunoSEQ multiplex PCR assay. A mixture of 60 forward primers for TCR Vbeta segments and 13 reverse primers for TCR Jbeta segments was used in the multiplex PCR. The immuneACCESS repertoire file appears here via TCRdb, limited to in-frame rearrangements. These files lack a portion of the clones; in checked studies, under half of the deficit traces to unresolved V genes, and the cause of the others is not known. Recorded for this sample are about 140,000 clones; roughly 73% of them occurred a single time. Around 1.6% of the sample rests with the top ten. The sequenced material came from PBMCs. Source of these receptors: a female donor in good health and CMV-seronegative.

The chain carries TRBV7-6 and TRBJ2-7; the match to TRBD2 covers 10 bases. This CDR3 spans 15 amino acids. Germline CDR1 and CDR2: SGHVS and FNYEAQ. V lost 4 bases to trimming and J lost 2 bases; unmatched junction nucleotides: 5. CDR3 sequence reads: CASSSASGSPYEQYF. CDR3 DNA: TGTGCCAGCAGCTCCGCTAGCGGGAGCCCCTACGAGCAGTACTTC. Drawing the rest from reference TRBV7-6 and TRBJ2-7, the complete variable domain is GAGVSQSPRYKVTKRGQDVALRCDPISGHVSLYWYRQALGQGPEFLTYFNYEAQQDKSGLPNDRFSAERPEGSISTLTIQRTEQRDSAMYRCASSSASGSPYEQYFGPGTRLTVT.

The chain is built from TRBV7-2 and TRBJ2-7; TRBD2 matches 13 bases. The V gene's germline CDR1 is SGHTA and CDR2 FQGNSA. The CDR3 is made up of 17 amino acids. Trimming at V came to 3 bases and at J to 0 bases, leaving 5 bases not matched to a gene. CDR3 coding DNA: TGTGCCAGCAGCTTCCCCACTAGCGGGGGGGCCTCCTACGAGCAGTACTTC. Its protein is CASSFPTSGGASYEQYF. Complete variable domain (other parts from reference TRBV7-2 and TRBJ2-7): GAGVSQSPSNKVTEKGKDVELRCDPISGHTALYWYRQSLGQGLEFLIYFQGNSAPDKSGLPSDRFSAERTGGSVSTLTIQRTQQEDSAVYLCASSFPTSGGASYEQYFGPGTRLTVT.

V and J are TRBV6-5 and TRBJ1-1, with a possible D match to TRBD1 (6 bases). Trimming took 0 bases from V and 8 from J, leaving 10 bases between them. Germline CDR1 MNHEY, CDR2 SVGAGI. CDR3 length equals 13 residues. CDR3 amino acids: CASSYSQGREAFF. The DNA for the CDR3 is TGTGCCAGCAGTTACTCGCAGGGGAGAGAAGCTTTCTTT.

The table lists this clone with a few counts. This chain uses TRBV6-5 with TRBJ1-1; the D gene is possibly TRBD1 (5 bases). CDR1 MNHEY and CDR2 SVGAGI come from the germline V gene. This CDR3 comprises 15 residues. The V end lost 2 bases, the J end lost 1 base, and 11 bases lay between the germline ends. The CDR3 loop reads CASSYSPGPNTEAFF. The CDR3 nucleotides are TGTGCCAGCAGTTACAGCCCAGGGCCGAACACTGAAGCTTTCTTT.

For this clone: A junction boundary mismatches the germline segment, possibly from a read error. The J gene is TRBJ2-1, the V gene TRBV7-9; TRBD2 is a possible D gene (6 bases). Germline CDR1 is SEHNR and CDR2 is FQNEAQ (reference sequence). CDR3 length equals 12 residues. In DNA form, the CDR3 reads TGTTCCAGCAGCTGGGGGGTGGGGGAGCAGTTCTTC. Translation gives CSSSWGVGEQFF.

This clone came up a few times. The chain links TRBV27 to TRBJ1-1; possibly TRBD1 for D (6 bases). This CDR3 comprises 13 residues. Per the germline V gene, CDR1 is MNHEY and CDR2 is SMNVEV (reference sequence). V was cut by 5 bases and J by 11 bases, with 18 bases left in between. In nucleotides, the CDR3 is TGTGCCAGCAGTCCAGAAAGGGGGAGGGGGGCTTTCTTT. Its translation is CASSPERGRGAFF.

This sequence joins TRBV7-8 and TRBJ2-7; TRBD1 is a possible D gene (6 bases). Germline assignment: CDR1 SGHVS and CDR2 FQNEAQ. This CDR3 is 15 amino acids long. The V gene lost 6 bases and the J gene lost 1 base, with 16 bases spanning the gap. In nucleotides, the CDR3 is TGTGCCAGCAGTCGACAGGCCGGGGTTTCCTACGAGCAGTACTTC. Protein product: CASSRQAGVSYEQYF.

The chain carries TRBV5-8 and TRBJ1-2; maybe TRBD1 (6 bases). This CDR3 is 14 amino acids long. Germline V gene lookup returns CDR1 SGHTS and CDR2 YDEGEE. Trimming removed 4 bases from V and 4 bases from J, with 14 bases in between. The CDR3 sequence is CASSAWGGLYGYTF. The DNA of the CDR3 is TGTGCCAGCAGCGCCTGGGGGGGCCTCTATGGCTACACCTTC. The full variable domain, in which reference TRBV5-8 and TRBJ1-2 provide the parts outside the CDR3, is EAGVTQSPTHLIKTRGQQATLRCSPISGHTSVYWYQQALGLGLQFLLWYDEGEERNRGNFPPRFSGRQFPNYSSELNVNALELEDSALYLCASSAWGGLYGYTFGSGTRLTVV.

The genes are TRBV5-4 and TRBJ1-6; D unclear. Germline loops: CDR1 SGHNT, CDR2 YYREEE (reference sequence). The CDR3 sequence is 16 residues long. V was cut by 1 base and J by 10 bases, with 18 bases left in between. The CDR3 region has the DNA TGTGCCAGCAGCTTGTATGGTACCGGGATGGGATCACCCCTCCACTTT. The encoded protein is CASSLYGTGMGSPLHF.

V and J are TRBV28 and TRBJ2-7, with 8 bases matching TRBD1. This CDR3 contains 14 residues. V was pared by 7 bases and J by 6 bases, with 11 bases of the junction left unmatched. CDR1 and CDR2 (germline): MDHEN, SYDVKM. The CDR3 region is CASTGGGRGPEQYF. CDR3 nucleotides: TGTGCCAGCACAGGAGGGGGCAGGGGGCCCGAGCAGTACTTC.

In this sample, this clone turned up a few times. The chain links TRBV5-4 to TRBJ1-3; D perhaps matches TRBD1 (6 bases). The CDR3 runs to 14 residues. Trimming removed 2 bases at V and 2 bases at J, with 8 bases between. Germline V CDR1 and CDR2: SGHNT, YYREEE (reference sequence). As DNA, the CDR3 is TGTGCCAGCAGCTTACAGGGACCTGGAAACACCATATATTTT. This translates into CASSLQGPGNTIYF.

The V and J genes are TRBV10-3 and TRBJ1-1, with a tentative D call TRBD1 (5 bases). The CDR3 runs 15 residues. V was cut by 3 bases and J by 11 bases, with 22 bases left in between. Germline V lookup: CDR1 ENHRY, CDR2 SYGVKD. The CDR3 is CAISEGLSGGRDAFF. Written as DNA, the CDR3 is TGTGCCATCAGTGAAGGACTCTCTGGAGGGAGGGACGCTTTCTTT.

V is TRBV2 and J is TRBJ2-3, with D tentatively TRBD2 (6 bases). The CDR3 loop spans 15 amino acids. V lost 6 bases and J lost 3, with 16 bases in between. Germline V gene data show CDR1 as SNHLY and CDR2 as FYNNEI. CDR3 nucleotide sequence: TGTGCCAGCAGGAGAGCGGGTTCACAGACAGATACGCAGTATTTT. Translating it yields CASRRAGSQTDTQYF. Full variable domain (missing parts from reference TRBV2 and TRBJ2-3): EPEVTQTPSHQVTQMGQEVILRCVPISNHLYFYWYRQILGQKVEFLVSFYNNEISEKSEIFDDQFSVERPDGSNFTLKIRSTKLEDSAMYFCASRRAGSQTDTQYFGPGTRLTVL.

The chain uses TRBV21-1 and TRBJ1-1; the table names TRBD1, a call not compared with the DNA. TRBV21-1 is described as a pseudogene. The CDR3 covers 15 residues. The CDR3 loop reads CASSKDGTVNTEAFF. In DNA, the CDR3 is TGTGCCAGCAGCAAAGACGGAACAGTTAACACTGAAGCTTTCTTT.

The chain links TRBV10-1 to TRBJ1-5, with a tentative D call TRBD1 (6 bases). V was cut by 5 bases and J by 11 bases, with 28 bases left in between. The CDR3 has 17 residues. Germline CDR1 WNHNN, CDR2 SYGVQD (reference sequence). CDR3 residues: CASSRPEGRDTEYTQHF. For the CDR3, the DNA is TGCGCCAGCAGTAGACCGGAAGGCCGGGACACCGAATATACCCAGCATTTT.

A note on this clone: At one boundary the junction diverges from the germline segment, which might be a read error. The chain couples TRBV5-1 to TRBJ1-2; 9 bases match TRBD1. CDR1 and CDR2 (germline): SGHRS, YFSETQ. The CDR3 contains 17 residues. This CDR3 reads CASSLAPGGQGVYGYIF. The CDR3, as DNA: TGCGCCAGCAGCTTGGCCCCCGGGGGACAGGGTGTTTATGGCTACATCTTC.

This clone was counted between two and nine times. CDR3 in amino acids: CASSPLGSPPGTGELFF. The CDR3 DNA reads as TGTGCCAGCAGCCCACTCGGCAGCCCCCCAGGCACCGGGGAGCTGTTTTTT. The chain has TRBV5-4 and TRBJ2-2; D uncertain. The V end lost 4 bases, the J end lost 4 bases, and 20 bases lay between the germline ends. CDR3 length equals 17 residues. Germline V gene data show CDR1 as SGHNT and CDR2 as YYREEE (reference sequence).

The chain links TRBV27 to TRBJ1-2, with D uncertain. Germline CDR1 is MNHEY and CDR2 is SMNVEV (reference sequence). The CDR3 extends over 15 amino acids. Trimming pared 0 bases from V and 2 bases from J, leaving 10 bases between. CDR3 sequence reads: CASSLSPEINYGYTF. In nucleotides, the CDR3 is TGTGCCAGCAGTTTATCGCCAGAAATCAACTATGGCTACACCTTC.

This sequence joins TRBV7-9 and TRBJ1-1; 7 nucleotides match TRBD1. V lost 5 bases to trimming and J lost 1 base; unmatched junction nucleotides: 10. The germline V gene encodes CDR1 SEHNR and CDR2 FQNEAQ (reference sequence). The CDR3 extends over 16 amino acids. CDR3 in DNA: TGTGCCAGCAGCCCTCGTCCGGGACAGAGGAACACTGAAGCTTTCTTT. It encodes CASSPRPGQRNTEAFF.

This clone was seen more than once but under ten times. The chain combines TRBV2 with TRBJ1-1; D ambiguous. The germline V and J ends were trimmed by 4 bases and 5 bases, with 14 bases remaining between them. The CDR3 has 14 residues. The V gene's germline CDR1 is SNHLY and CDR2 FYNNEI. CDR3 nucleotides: TGTGCCAGCAGTGCAGCCGGTGGAGGGACTGAAGCTTTCTTT. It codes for CASSAAGGGTEAFF.

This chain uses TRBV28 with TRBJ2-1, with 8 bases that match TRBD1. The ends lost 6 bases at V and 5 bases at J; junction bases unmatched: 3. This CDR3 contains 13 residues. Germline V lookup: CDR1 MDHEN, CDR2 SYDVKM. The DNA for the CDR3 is TGTGCCAGCAGGAGACAGGGGAACAATGAGCAGTTCTTC. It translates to CASRRQGNNEQFF.

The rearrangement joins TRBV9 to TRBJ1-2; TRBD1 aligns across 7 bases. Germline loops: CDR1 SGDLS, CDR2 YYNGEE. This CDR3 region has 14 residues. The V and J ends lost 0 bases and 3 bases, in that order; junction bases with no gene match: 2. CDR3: CASSVDGTDYGYTF. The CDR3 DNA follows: TGTGCCAGCAGCGTAGACGGGACAGACTATGGCTACACCTTC.

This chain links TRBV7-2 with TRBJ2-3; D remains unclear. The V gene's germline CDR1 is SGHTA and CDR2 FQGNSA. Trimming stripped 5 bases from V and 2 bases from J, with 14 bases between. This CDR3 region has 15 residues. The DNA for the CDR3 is TGTGCCAGCAGCCGCGATTATCTAGACACAGATACGCAGTATTTT. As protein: CASSRDYLDTDTQYF.

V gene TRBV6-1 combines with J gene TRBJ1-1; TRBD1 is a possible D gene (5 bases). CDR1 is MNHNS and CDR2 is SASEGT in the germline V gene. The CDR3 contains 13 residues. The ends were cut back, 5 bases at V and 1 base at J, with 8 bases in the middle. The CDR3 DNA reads TGTGCCAGCAGTCCAGGGCCGAACACTGAAGCTTTCTTT. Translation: CASSPGPNTEAFF.

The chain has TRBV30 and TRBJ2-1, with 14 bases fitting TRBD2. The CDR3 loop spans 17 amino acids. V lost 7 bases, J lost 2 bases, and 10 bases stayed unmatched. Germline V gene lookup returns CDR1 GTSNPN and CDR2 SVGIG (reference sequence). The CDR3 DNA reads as TGTGCCTTAACGGGACTAGCGGGAGTCGGCGCCTACAATGAGCAGTTCTTC. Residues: CALTGLAGVGAYNEQFF.

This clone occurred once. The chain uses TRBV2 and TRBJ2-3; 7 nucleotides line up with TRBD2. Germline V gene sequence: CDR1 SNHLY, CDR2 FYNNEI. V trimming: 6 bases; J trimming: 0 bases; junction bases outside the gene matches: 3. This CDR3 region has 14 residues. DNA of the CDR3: TGTGCCAGCAGGGGAGGGATCAGCACAGATACGCAGTATTTT. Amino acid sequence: CASRGGISTDTQYF.